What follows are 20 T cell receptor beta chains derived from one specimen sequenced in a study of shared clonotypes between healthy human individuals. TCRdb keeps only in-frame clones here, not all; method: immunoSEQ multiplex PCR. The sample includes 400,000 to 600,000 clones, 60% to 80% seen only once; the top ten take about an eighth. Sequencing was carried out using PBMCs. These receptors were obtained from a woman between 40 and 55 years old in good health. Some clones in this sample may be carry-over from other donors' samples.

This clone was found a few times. The CDR3 region is CASSPSGITYNEQFF. The CDR3 region has the DNA TGTGCCAGCAGTCCTAGCGGAATAACCTACAATGAGCAGTTCTTC. The rearrangement links TRBV28 to TRBJ2-1, with TRBD2 identical over 7 bases. This CDR3 has 15 amino acids. Trimming cost V 5 bases and J 2 bases; bases outside gene matches: 6. Germline loops: CDR1 MDHEN, CDR2 SYDVKM.

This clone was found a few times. CDR3 in DNA: TGTGCCTGGAGTCAGGGCCCCAATCAGCCCCAGCATTTT. Residues: CAWSQGPNQPQHF. The rearrangement joins TRBV30 to TRBJ1-5; the D gene is possibly TRBD1 (5 bases). The CDR3 has 13 amino acids. Germline-derived CDR1 and CDR2 are GTSNPN and SVGIG (reference sequence). V lost 2 bases to trimming and J lost 3 bases, with 8 bases between them. Using reference TRBV30 and TRBJ1-5 for the parts outside the CDR3, the full variable domain is SQTIHQWPATLVQPVGSPLSLECTVEGTSNPNLYWYRQAAGRGLQLLFYSVGIGQISSEVPQNLSASRPQDRQFILSSKKLLLSDSGFYLCAWSQGPNQPQHFGDGTRLSIL.

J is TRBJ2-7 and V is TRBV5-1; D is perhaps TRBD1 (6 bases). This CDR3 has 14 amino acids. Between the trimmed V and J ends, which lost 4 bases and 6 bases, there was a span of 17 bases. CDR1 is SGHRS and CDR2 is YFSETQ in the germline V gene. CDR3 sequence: CASSLQGHPGEQYF. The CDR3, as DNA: TGCGCCAGCAGCCTCCAGGGACACCCAGGCGAGCAGTACTTC. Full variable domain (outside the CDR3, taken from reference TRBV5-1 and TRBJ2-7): KAGVTQTPRYLIKTRGQQVTLSCSPISGHRSVSWYQQTPGQGLQFLFEYFSETQRNKGNFPGRFSGRQFSNSRSEMNVSTLELGDSALYLCASSLQGHPGEQYFGPGTRLTVT.

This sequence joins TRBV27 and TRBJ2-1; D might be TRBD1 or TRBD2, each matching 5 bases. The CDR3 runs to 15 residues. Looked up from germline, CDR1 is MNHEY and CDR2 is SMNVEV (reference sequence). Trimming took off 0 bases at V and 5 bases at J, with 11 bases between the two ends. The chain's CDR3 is CASSLSRDHDNEQFF. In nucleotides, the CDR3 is TGTGCCAGCAGTTTATCCCGGGACCACGACAATGAGCAGTTCTTC.

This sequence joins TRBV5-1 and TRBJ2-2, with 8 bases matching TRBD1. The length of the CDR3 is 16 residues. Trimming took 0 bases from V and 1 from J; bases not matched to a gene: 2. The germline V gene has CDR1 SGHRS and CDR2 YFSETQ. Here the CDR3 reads CASSLVGQGNTGELFF. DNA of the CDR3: TGCGCCAGCAGCTTGGTCGGACAGGGGAACACCGGGGAGCTGTTTTTT. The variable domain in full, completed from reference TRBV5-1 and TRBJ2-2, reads KAGVTQTPRYLIKTRGQQVTLSCSPISGHRSVSWYQQTPGQGLQFLFEYFSETQRNKGNFPGRFSGRQFSNSRSEMNVSTLELGDSALYLCASSLVGQGNTGELFFGEGSRLTVL.

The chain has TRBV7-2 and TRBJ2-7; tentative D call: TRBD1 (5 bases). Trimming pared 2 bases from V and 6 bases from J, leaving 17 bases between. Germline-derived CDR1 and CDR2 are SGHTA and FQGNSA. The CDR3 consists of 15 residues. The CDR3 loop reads CASSLYSTQAAEQYF. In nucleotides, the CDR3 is TGTGCCAGCAGCTTATATTCAACACAGGCGGCCGAGCAGTACTTC.

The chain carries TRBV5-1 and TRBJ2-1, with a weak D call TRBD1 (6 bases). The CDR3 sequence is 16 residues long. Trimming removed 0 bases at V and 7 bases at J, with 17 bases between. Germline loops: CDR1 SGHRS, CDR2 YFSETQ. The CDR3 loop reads CASSLEGRGDSNEQFF. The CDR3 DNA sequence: TGCGCCAGCAGCTTGGAGGGCAGGGGTGATTCAAATGAGCAGTTCTTC.

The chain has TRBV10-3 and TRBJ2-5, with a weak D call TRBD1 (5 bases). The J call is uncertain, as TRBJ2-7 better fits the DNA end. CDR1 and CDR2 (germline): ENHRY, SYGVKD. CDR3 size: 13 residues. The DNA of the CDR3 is TGTGCCATCAGGAAACAGGATTCCTACGAGCAGTACTTC. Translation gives CAIRKQDSYEQYF.

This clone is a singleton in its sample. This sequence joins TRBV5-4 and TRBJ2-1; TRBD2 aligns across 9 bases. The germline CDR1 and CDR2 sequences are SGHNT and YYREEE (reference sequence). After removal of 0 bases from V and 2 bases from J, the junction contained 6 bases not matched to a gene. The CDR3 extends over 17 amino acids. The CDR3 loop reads CASSLGRGGRAYNEQFF. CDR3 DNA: TGTGCCAGCAGCTTGGGTCGCGGCGGGAGGGCCTACAATGAGCAGTTCTTC. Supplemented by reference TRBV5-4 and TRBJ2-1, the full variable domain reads ETGVTQSPTHLIKTRGQQVTLRCSSQSGHNTVSWYQQALGQGPQFIFQYYREEENGRGNFPPRFSGLQFPNYSSELNVNALELDDSALYLCASSLGRGGRAYNEQFFGPGTRLTVL.

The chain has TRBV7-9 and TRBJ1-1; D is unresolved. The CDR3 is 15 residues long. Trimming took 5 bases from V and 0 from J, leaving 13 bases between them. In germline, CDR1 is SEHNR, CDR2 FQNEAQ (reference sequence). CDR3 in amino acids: CASSVWVQLNTEAFF. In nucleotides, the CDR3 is TGTGCCAGCAGCGTTTGGGTACAGTTGAACACTGAAGCTTTCTTT.

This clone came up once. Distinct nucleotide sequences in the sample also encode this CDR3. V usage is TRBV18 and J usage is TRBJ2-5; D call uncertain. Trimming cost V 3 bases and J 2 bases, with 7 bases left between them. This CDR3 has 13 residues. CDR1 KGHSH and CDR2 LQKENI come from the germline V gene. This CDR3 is CASSPRQQETQYF. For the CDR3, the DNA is TGTGCCAGCTCACCCCGCCAGCAAGAGACCCAGTACTTC.

In nucleotides, the CDR3 is TGTGCCAGCAGTGACGGGGGACAGGGAACAGATACGCAGTATTTT. Encoded protein: CASSDGGQGTDTQYF. This sequence joins TRBV6-4 and TRBJ2-3; 9 nucleotides agree with TRBD1. This CDR3 contains 15 residues. After removal of 2 bases from V and 3 bases from J, the junction contained 3 bases not matched to a gene. CDR1 is MRHNA and CDR2 is SNTAGT in the germline V gene.

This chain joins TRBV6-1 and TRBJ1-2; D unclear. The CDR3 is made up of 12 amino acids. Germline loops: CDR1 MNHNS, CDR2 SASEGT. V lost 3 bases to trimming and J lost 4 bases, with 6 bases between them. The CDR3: CASSDRTYGYTF. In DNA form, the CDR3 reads TGTGCCAGCAGTGACAGAACCTATGGCTACACCTTC.

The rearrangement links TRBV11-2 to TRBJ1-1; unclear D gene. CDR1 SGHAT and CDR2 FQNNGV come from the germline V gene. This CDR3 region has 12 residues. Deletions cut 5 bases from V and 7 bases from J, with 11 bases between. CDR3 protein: CASSRGPREAFF. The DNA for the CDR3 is TGTGCCAGCAGCCGAGGACCCCGTGAAGCTTTCTTT.

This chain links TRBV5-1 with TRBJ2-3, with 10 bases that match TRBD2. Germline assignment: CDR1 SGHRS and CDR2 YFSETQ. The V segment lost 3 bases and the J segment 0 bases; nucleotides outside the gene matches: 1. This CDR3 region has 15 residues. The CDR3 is CASSSTSGSTDTQYF. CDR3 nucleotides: TGCGCCAGCAGCTCGACTAGCGGGAGCACAGATACGCAGTATTTT. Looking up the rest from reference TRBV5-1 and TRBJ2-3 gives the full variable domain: KAGVTQTPRYLIKTRGQQVTLSCSPISGHRSVSWYQQTPGQGLQFLFEYFSETQRNKGNFPGRFSGRQFSNSRSEMNVSTLELGDSALYLCASSSTSGSTDTQYFGPGTRLTVL.

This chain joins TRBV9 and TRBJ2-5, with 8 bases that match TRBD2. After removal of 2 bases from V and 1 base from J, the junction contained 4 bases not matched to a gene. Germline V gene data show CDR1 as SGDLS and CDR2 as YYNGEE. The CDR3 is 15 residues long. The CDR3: CASSVTSALQETQYF. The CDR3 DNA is TGTGCCAGCAGCGTGACTAGCGCGCTCCAAGAGACCCAGTACTTC.

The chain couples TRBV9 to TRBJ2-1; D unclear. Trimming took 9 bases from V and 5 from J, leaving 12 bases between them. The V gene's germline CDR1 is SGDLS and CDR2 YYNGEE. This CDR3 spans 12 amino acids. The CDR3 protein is CATSAGNNEQFF. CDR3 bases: TGTGCCACCTCGGCAGGTAACAATGAGCAGTTCTTC.

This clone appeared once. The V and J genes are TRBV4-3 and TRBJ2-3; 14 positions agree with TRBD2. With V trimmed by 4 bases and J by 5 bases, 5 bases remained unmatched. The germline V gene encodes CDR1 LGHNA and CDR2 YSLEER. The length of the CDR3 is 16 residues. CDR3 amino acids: CASSRLGLAGEDTQYF. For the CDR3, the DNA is TGCGCCAGCAGCCGACTGGGACTAGCGGGAGAAGATACGCAGTATTTT.

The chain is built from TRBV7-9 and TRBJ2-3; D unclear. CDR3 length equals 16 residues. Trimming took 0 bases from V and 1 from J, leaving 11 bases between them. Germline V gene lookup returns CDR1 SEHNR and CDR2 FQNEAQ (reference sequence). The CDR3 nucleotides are TGTGCCAGCAGCTTAGCTTCTAGGGTTCGCACAGATACGCAGTATTTT. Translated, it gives CASSLASRVRTDTQYF.

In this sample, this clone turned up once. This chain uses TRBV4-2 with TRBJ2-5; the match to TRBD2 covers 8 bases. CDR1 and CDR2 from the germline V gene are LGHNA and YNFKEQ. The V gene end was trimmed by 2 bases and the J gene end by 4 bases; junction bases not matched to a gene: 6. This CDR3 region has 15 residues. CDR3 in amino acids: CASSQTGGRGETQYF. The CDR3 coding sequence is TGTGCCAGCAGCCAAACGGGAGGGCGAGGAGAGACCCAGTACTTC.